This TCR beta chain originates from a study of T cells after yellow fever vaccination. The study, taken as a whole, reports: The study found a weaker secondary response that peaked faster, day 5 versus 15. FACS-sorted repertoires might harbor abundant contaminating clonotypes from the bulk population. Detected again after the booster were most primary-vaccination clones, at 95% to 98% CD4 and 88% CD8.

This clonotype was detected many times. Its matching antigen is unknown. TCRdb itself ran the 5' RACE reads through MiXCR, one entry per CDR3 protein. This table holds hundreds of thousands of distinct CDR3 sequences, 8% to 10% found once. CDR3 length equals 14 residues. Germline V gene sequence: CDR1 SGHRS, CDR2 YFSETQ. Trimming pared 0 bases from V and 2 bases from J, leaving 7 bases between. The chain links TRBV5-1 to TRBJ2-3; D is perhaps TRBD1 (6 bases). The receptor's source is a man aged 18 to 29 who received the YFV17D yellow fever vaccine. The sequencing here drew on PBMCs, taken on the day of the first yellow fever vaccination. The CDR3 DNA follows: TGCGCCAGCAGCTTGGGACAGGACACAGATACGCAGTATTTT. Encoded protein: CASSLGQDTDTQYF.